This T cell receptor beta chain was documented in a study of CD8 T cells in Susac syndrome. In blood CD8+ and CD4+ T cells, TCR beta underwent sequencing. Germline V gene sequence: CDR1 GTSNPN, CDR2 SVGIG (reference sequence). The length of the CDR3 is 13 residues. V lost 2 bases and J lost 7, with 15 bases in between. cDNA came from approximately 0.5 to 1 ug RNA primed by random hexamers. Amplification of TCR beta CDR3 by immunoSEQ multiplex PCR spanned 54 Vbeta and 13 Jbeta. TCRdb analysed the immunoSEQ multiplex PCR reads with MiXCR anew, one entry per CDR3 protein. Altogether approximately 230,000 distinct CDR3 sequences are present, 90% to 95% being singletons, with the ten largest covering about 0.07%.

Source material: CD4+ T cells from PBMCs. The TCR originated in a human donor with multiple sclerosis. V usage is TRBV30 and J usage is TRBJ2-7; D unclear. The CDR3 DNA reads as TGTGCCTGGAGTTCAGAGTTCGAGTCGGAGCAGTACTTC. This encodes CAWSSEFESEQYF.